This T cell receptor beta chain derives from a study of T cell repertoires in aging, cancer and after chemotherapy. Study at large: Patients with glioblastoma brain tumors were sampled before and after temozolomide-based therapy. Regarding the study as a whole: Age-matched healthy donors had significantly more diverse, less clonal blood TCR repertoires than untreated cancer patients.

By sample share, this clonotype is medium-sized. Its antigen remains unknown. Peripheral blood genomic DNA, not sorted cells or RNA, was the template. TRB rearrangements spanning V, D and J were amplified using mixed TRB-A/B primers. TCRdb reprocessed the multiplex PCR reads with MiXCR, giving one entry per CDR3 protein. The repertoire holds approximately 2,900 distinct CDR3 sequences, approximately 25% seen once, with around 58% in the top ten. V was clipped by 6 bases and J by 13 bases; unmatched bases: 11. The CDR3 consists of 13 residues. In germline, CDR1 is MNHEY, CDR2 SVGAGI. The receptor's source is a human donor with a solid tumor. The source material was blood. This rearrangement joins TRBV6-5 to TRBJ2-3, with 9 bases matching TRBD2. CDR3 sequence reads: CASSPGVAGVEYF. The CDR3 region has the DNA TGTGCCAGCAGCCCTGGGGTAGCGGGAGTTGAGTATTTT.